One and the same sample provided the 9 T cell receptor beta chains below, sequenced in a study of cytomegalovirus exposure and HLA in healthy donors. TCRdb keeps only in-frame clones here, not all; method: immunoSEQ multiplex PCR. The profile shows some 150,000 clones, approximately 90% of them singletons. Input material: PBMCs. These receptors were collected from a man between 18 and 29 years old in good health and CMV-seronegative.

The V and J genes are TRBV7-2 and TRBJ1-2, with D possibly being TRBD1 (5 bases). Trimming took 7 bases from V and 4 from J, leaving 16 bases between them. This CDR3 spans 14 amino acids. Germline V gene sequence: CDR1 SGHTA, CDR2 FQGNSA. In DNA, the CDR3 is TGTGCCAGCACCGCGACAGAGGATCTCTATGGCTACACCTTC. The encoded protein is CASTATEDLYGYTF. The full variable domain, completed using reference TRBV7-2 and TRBJ1-2, is GAGVSQSPSNKVTEKGKDVELRCDPISGHTALYWYRQSLGQGLEFLIYFQGNSAPDKSGLPSDRFSAERTGGSVSTLTIQRTQQEDSAVYLCASTATEDLYGYTFGSGTRLTVV.

The V and J genes are TRBV2 and TRBJ2-5; tentative D call: TRBD1 (6 bases). Germline V CDR1 and CDR2: SNHLY, FYNNEI. V was clipped by 6 bases and J by 3 bases, with 8 bases between them. The CDR3 is 12 amino acids. This chain's CDR3 is CASRRTEETQYF. CDR3 in DNA: TGTGCCAGCAGGAGGACAGAAGAGACCCAGTACTTC.

The chain combines TRBV6-1 with TRBJ2-7; D is undetermined. Trimming removed 3 bases from V and 1 base from J, with 7 bases in between. This CDR3 comprises 13 residues. Germline loops: CDR1 MNHNS, CDR2 SASEGT. CDR3 sequence reads: CASSDPPSYEQYF. In DNA, the CDR3 is TGTGCCAGCAGTGACCCCCCGTCCTACGAGCAGTACTTC.

This clone was observed once. V gene TRBV6-1 combines with J gene TRBJ2-7; possibly TRBD2 for D (5 bases). CDR3 length: 14 residues. The germline CDR1 and CDR2 sequences are MNHNS and SASEGT. Between the trimmed V and J ends, which lost 5 bases and 3 bases, there was a span of 14 bases. CDR3 sequence reads: CASSIDYFFYEQYV. The CDR3 coding sequence is TGTGCCAGCAGTATTGACTACTTCTTCTACGAGCAGTACGTC.

The chain carries TRBV10-1 and TRBJ2-1; D gene unclear. The CDR3 is made up of 10 amino acids. Germline CDR1 WNHNN, CDR2 SYGVQD (reference sequence). V shed 9 bases and J shed 10 bases, with 10 bases lying between them. CDR3 amino acids: CARVVREQFF. CDR3 coding DNA: TGCGCCAGGGTAGTAAGAGAGCAGTTCTTC.

The chain links TRBV6-5 to TRBJ1-2; D gene uncertain. The CDR3 runs 14 residues. Germline V gene lookup returns CDR1 MNHEY and CDR2 SVGAGI. Trimming left V 6 bases short and J 7 bases short, with 18 bases between. The CDR3 DNA reads as TGTGCCAGCAGCCCGAGGGAGGGAGGGTTTGGCTACACCTTC. The encoded protein is CASSPREGGFGYTF.

The rearrangement links TRBV19 to TRBJ1-5; 8 bases are shared with TRBD1. CDR1 LNHDA and CDR2 SQIVND come from the germline V gene (reference sequence). The CDR3 runs 17 residues. J lost 0 bases, V lost 3 bases, and 7 bases had no gene match. The CDR3 protein is CASSIFTGGYSNQPQHF. In DNA form, the CDR3 reads TGTGCCAGTAGTATTTTTACAGGGGGGTATAGCAATCAGCCCCAGCATTTT.

This chain joins TRBV28 and TRBJ2-2; D might be TRBD2 (6 bases). The CDR3 spans 13 residues. V shed 4 bases and J shed 8 bases, with 11 bases lying between them. Per the germline V gene, CDR1 is MDHEN and CDR2 is SYDVKM. CDR3 sequence: CASSWFGGGELFF. DNA of the CDR3: TGTGCCAGCAGTTGGTTCGGGGGAGGGGAGCTGTTTTTT.

The chain uses TRBV10-3 and TRBJ1-5; D perhaps matches TRBD1 (6 bases). The CDR3 has 13 amino acids. Germline-derived CDR1 and CDR2 are ENHRY and SYGVKD. Trimming cost V 6 bases and J 5 bases, with 11 bases left between them. CDR3 bases: TGTGCCATCAGGGACAGTGGAGATCAGCCCCAGCATTTT. Translated, it gives CAIRDSGDQPQHF.